This TCR beta chain was found in a study of blood T cell repertoires in COVID-19. Overall study: COVID-19 samples collected from the United States, Italy and Spain covered acute and convalescent phases.

CDR3 length equals 14 residues. Per germline, CDR1 SNHLY and CDR2 FYNNEI. V lost 6 bases to trimming and J lost 4 bases, with 13 bases between them. Produced via immunoSEQ multiplex PCR; TCRdb's table is partial and in-frame only. The data show about 71,000 clones, around 83% seen once. The chain is built from TRBV2 and TRBJ1-5, with D maybe TRBD1 (6 bases). The receptor comes from an elderly man with acute or convalescent COVID-19. Sequenced: peripheral blood. The CDR3 DNA is TGTGCCAGCAGCCTAGTACAGGGAAATCAGCCCCAGCATTTT. It specifies CASSLVQGNQPQHF.